Included here is one TCR beta chain sequence, with context. Its antigen is not known. The CDR3 totals 13 residues. Trimming took 4 bases from V and 8 from J; bases not matched to a gene: 6. Germline CDR1 is ENHRY and CDR2 is SYGVKD. This entry comes from a study of T cell responses to AZD1222 COVID-19 vaccine. General observations from the study: In all cases, repertoires were sampled only after the peak T cell response.

Sequencing used immunoSEQ multiplex PCR; TCRdb keeps in-frame clones, though not all of them. The sample has roughly 81,000 clones, 80% to 90% seen once. Specimen: peripheral blood, collected on day 0 of AZD1222 vaccination. This TCR derives from an adult in good health. This sequence joins TRBV10-3 and TRBJ1-2, with 8 bases matching TRBD1. The CDR3 loop reads CAISGSRGPGYTF. The CDR3 nucleotides read TGTGCCATCAGTGGAAGCAGGGGGCCCGGCTACACCTTC.